This T cell receptor beta chain was identified in a study of identical twins. Using its own MiXCR run on the 5' RACE reads, TCRdb lists one record per CDR3 protein. This sample yields approximately 1.8 million distinct CDR3 sequences, of which around 29% are seen a single time; around 0.3% belongs to the top ten. The table lists this clonotype with a few counts. Donors were all healthy Caucasians. This receptor was identified in a newborn girl in good health. Sequenced: cord blood.

CDR3 sequence (DNA): TGTGCCAGCAGCCAAGATGGGGTGGTCGCCGAGCAGTACTTC. Translating gives CASSQDGVVAEQYF. The rearrangement joins TRBV3-1 to TRBJ2-7; unclear D gene. Trimming left V 0 bases short and J 6 bases short, with 12 bases between. This CDR3 spans 14 amino acids. Germline assignment: CDR1 LGHDT and CDR2 YNNKEL (reference sequence).